A single sample is the source of the 5 T cell receptor beta chains below, sequenced in a study of blood T cell repertoires in COVID-19 (dated by TCRdb to 2018 to 2020). To prepare the library, the immunoSEQ multiplex PCR assay was applied. What TCRdb holds here is the immuneACCESS table cut down to in-frame rearrangements. Part of the clones is not present; checked against another copy, under half of the missing clones reflect an unresolved V gene, and the others are unexplained. The sample records fewer than 300,000 clones, 87% of which are singletons. The ten largest clonotypes hold around 1.5% of the sample. The sample consisted of peripheral blood. These receptor sequences come from a middle-aged woman who had recovered from COVID-19.

The genes are TRBV7-9 and TRBJ2-5; 10 positions agree with TRBD2. Germline V gene lookup returns CDR1 SEHNR and CDR2 FQNEAQ (reference sequence). Trimming removed 4 bases from V and 1 base from J; junction bases left unmatched: 9. The CDR3 is made up of 17 amino acids. The CDR3 sequence: CASSSRSPSGGQETQYF. As DNA, the CDR3 is TGTGCCAGCAGCTCCCGGTCCCCTAGCGGGGGCCAAGAGACCCAGTACTTC.

CDR3 amino acids: CATSDSEGGSYNEQFF. The CDR3 bases are TGTGCCACCAGTGACTCGGAGGGAGGCTCCTACAATGAGCAGTTCTTC. The chain couples TRBV24-1 to TRBJ2-1; maybe TRBD2 (6 bases). V was trimmed by 4 bases and J by 0 bases, leaving 12 bases between them. The CDR3 is 16 residues long. The V gene's germline CDR1 is KGHDR and CDR2 SFDVKD.

The chain combines TRBV13 with TRBJ2-7, with TRBD2 matching over 9 bases. CDR3 length: 16 amino acids. Germline V gene sequence: CDR1 PRHDT, CDR2 FYEKMQ (reference sequence). The V gene end was trimmed by 3 bases and the J gene end by 4 bases; junction bases not matched to a gene: 10. As DNA, the CDR3 is TGTGCCAGCAGCTTTGAAAGCGGGGGGCCCAATTACGAGCAGTACTTC. Translated: CASSFESGGPNYEQYF.

The chain is built from TRBV15 and TRBJ1-5; D remains ambiguous. V was shortened by 6 bases and J by 6 bases, with 18 bases between the two germline ends. Germline assignment: CDR1 LNHNV and CDR2 YYDKDF (reference sequence). This CDR3 contains 15 residues. CDR3 bases: TGTGCCACCAGTAAAGAGGTGGGGAGCGGTCAGCCCCAGCATTTT. Protein: CATSKEVGSGQPQHF.

This chain joins TRBV4-3 and TRBJ2-4; TRBD1 aligns across 11 bases. Germline CDR1 and CDR2: LGHNA and YSLEER. The V segment lost 4 bases and the J segment 7 bases; nucleotides outside the gene matches: 9. The CDR3 is 16 amino acids. Here the CDR3 reads CASSPRTGGALNIQYF. In DNA, the CDR3 is TGCGCCAGCAGCCCACGGACAGGGGGCGCTTTGAACATTCAGTACTTC.